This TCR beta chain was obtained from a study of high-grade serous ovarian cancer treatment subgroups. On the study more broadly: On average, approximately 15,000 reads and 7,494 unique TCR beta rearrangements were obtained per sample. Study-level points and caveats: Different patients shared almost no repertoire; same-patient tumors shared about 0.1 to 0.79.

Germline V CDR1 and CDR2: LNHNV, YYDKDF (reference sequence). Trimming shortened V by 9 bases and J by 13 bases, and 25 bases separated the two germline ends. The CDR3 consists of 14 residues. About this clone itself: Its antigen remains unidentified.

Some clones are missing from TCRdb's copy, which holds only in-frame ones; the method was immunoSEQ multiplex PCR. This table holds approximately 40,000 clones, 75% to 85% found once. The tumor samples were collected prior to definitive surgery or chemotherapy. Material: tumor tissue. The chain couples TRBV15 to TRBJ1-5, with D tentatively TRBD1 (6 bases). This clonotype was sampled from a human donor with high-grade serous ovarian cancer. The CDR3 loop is CATTSRYGQLGQHF. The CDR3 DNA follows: TGTGCCACGACCAGCAGATACGGACAGTTGGGACAGCATTTT. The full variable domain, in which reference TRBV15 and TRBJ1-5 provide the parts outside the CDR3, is DAMVIQNPRYQVTQFGKPVTLSCSQTLNHNVMYWYQQKSSQAPKLLFHYYDKDFNNEADTPDNFQSRRPNTSFCFLDIRSPGLGDTAMYLCATTSRYGQLGQHFGDGTRLSIL.